The 2 T cell receptor beta chains below come from one sample, sequenced in a study of CD8 T cells in Susac syndrome. An amount of RNA that ranged from roughly 0.5 to 1 ug was reverse transcribed with random hexamers. TCRdb fed the immunoSEQ multiplex PCR reads into MiXCR, producing one record per CDR3 protein. The profile shows approximately 200,000 distinct CDR3 sequences, under 97% of them singletons. Source material: CD4+ T cells from PBMCs. The receptor source for this set is a human donor with multiple sclerosis.

The chain uses TRBV12-3 or TRBV12-4 and TRBJ2-1; 11 nucleotides match TRBD2. The CDR3 runs to 16 residues. V shed 5 bases, J shed 4 bases, and the junction held 7 bases outside the gene matches. In DNA form, the CDR3 reads TGTGCCAGCAGTCGTCAGACTAGCGGGGATTACAATGAGCAGTTCTTC. Its protein is CASSRQTSGDYNEQFF.

This clonotype was seen a single time. V and J are TRBV4-3 and TRBJ1-2; D remains unclear. Germline V gene lookup returns CDR1 LGHNA and CDR2 YSLEER. The CDR3 runs 14 residues. The V and J ends lost 3 bases and 3 bases respectively, with 11 bases between them. CDR3 in amino acids: CASSQLGFDYGYTF. The CDR3 DNA follows: TGCGCCAGCAGCCAGCTAGGGTTCGACTATGGCTACACCTTC.